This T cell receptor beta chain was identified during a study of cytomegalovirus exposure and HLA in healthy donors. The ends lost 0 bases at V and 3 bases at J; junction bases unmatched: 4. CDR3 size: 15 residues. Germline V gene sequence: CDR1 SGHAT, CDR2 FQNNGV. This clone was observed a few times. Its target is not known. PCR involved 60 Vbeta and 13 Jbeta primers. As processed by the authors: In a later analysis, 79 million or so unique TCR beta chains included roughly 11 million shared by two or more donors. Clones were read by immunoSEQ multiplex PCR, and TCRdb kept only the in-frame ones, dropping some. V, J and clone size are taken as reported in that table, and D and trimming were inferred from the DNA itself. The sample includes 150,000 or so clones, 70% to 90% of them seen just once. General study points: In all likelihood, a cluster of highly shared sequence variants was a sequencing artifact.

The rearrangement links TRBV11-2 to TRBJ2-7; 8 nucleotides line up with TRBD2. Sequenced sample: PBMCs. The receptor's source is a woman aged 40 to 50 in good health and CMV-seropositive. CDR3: CASSLELAVSYEQYF. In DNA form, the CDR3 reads TGTGCCAGCAGCTTAGAACTAGCGGTAAGCTACGAGCAGTACTTC.